Below, 26 T cell receptor beta chains from the same sample are listed, as sequenced in a study of T cell responses to AZD1222 COVID-19 vaccine. The protocol was immunoSEQ multiplex PCR, while the TCRdb copy is restricted to in-frame clones and leaves out a portion. The data show tens of thousands of clones, more than 75% seen once. The source material was peripheral blood, sampled 28 days after the second AZD1222 dose. The receptors were sampled from an adult who received the AZD1222 COVID-19 vaccine.

The V and J genes are TRBV9 and TRBJ2-5, with 8 bases identical to TRBD2. Trimming at V came to 4 bases and at J to 1 base, leaving 6 bases not matched to a gene. The CDR3 has 15 amino acids. Germline V gene sequence: CDR1 SGDLS, CDR2 YYNGEE. The DNA for the CDR3 is TGTGCCAGCAGCCGATCGGGGGGGATCCAAGAGACCCAGTACTTC. Translated, it gives CASSRSGGIQETQYF. The whole variable domain, remainder taken from reference TRBV9 and TRBJ2-5, is DSGVTQTPKHLITATGQRVTLRCSPRSGDLSVYWYQQSLDQGLQFLIQYYNGEERAKGNILERFSAQQFPDLHSELNLSSLELGDSALYFCASSRSGGIQETQYFGPGTRLLVL.

The chain joins TRBV12-5 to TRBJ2-7; perhaps D is TRBD1 or TRBD2 (6 bases each). CDR1 and CDR2 from the germline V gene are LGHNT and FRNRAP. This CDR3 has 14 residues. The V end was cut by 3 bases, the J end by 1 base, with 10 bases between. CDR3: CASGFQGRSYEQYF. CDR3 nucleotide sequence: TGTGCTAGTGGTTTCCAGGGGAGGTCCTACGAGCAGTACTTC.

The rearrangement links TRBV29-1 to TRBJ2-1; D possibly corresponds to TRBD2 (5 bases). The ends were cut back, 7 bases at V and 0 bases at J, with 13 bases in the middle. Germline CDR1 and CDR2: SQVTM and ANQGSEA. The CDR3 totals 14 residues. This chain's CDR3 is CSADRGLSYNEQFF. The CDR3 DNA follows: TGCAGCGCGGACCGAGGACTCTCCTACAATGAGCAGTTCTTC.

The chain employs TRBV15 and TRBJ1-4, with D unclear. Between the trimmed V and J ends, which lost 5 bases and 8 bases, there was a span of 12 bases. The CDR3 is made up of 13 amino acids. Looked up from germline, CDR1 is LNHNV and CDR2 is YYDKDF (reference sequence). Here the CDR3 DNA reads TGTGCCACCAGCCGGCCCACCCGGGAAAAACTGTTTTTT. The encoded protein is CATSRPTREKLFF.

V usage is TRBV5-1 and J usage is TRBJ1-1, with D possibly being TRBD1 (5 bases). This CDR3 contains 13 residues. The V end lost 1 base, the J end lost 4 bases, and 8 bases lay between the germline ends. Germline V gene sequence: CDR1 SGHRS, CDR2 YFSETQ. The CDR3, as DNA: TGCGCCAGCAGCTTGCACGGGGCCACTGAAGCTTTCTTT. This translates into CASSLHGATEAFF.

The chain couples TRBV5-1 to TRBJ1-1; 8 bases are a match to TRBD1. Trimming cost V 5 bases and J 2 bases; bases outside gene matches: 5. The germline V gene encodes CDR1 SGHRS and CDR2 YFSETQ. This CDR3 region has 14 residues. For the CDR3, the DNA is TGCGCCAGCAGACCCGGACAGGGAAACACTGAAGCTTTCTTT. Translation: CASRPGQGNTEAFF.

This sequence joins TRBV9 and TRBJ1-6; the match to TRBD1 covers 7 bases. V shed 3 bases, J shed 7 bases, and the junction held 7 bases outside the gene matches. Per the germline V gene, CDR1 is SGDLS and CDR2 is YYNGEE. There are 15 residues in the CDR3. The CDR3 loop reads CASSATGTDNSPLHF. DNA for the CDR3: TGTGCCAGCAGCGCAACCGGGACAGACAATTCACCCCTCCACTTT. The entire variable domain, with the rest obtained from reference TRBV9 and TRBJ1-6, is as follows: DSGVTQTPKHLITATGQRVTLRCSPRSGDLSVYWYQQSLDQGLQFLIQYYNGEERAKGNILERFSAQQFPDLHSELNLSSLELGDSALYFCASSATGTDNSPLHFGNGTRLTVT.

This CDR3 is CATSLLGTGQETQYF. The CDR3 DNA reads TGTGCCACCAGCCTCCTTGGTACAGGGCAAGAGACCCAGTACTTC. The chain couples TRBV15 to TRBJ2-5; TRBD1 might be the D (6 bases). The germline V gene encodes CDR1 LNHNV and CDR2 YYDKDF (reference sequence). Trimming shortened V by 5 bases and J by 2 bases, and 15 bases separated the two germline ends. The CDR3 length is 15 residues.

This chain uses TRBV2 with TRBJ1-2, with 7 positions matching TRBD1. Per germline, CDR1 SNHLY and CDR2 FYNNEI. CDR3 size: 14 residues. J was trimmed by 4 bases and V by 4 bases; bases with no gene match: 6. CDR3 residues: CASSGQTGSYGYTF. The DNA of the CDR3 is TGTGCCAGCAGTGGACAGACAGGGTCCTATGGCTACACCTTC.

The rearrangement uses TRBV4-2 and TRBJ2-1, with TRBD2 identical over 15 bases. The V gene's germline CDR1 is LGHNA and CDR2 YNFKEQ. The CDR3 length is 16 residues. With V trimmed by 7 bases and J by 4 bases, 5 bases remained unmatched. The chain's CDR3 is CASKGLAGGTYNEQFF. As DNA, the CDR3 is TGTGCCAGCAAGGGACTAGCGGGGGGCACGTACAATGAGCAGTTCTTC.

This sequence joins TRBV7-2 and TRBJ1-1; D is perhaps TRBD1 (5 bases). V was clipped by 0 bases and J by 7 bases, with 18 bases between them. The CDR3 is made up of 16 amino acids. Germline V lookup: CDR1 SGHTA, CDR2 FQGNSA. CDR3 region: CASSLAMGPEDGEAFF. CDR3 nucleotides: TGTGCCAGCAGCTTAGCTATGGGACCGGAGGATGGTGAAGCTTTCTTT.

The chain recombines TRBV7-9 with TRBJ2-2; D is possibly TRBD2 (5 bases). Trimming removed 5 bases at V and 5 bases at J, with 15 bases between. The CDR3 is 15 residues long. Germline-derived CDR1 and CDR2 are SEHNR and FQNEAQ (reference sequence). CDR3 in DNA: TGTGCCAGCAGCCTGGACTCCCCTACTACCGGGGAGCTGTTTTTT. Residues: CASSLDSPTTGELFF.

The CDR3 is CASTPRDGYTF. The CDR3 nucleotides are TGTGCCAGCACCCCCAGGGATGGCTACACCTTC. The gene calls are TRBV6-5 and TRBJ1-2, with D possibly matching TRBD1 (5 bases). Trimming removed 7 bases from V and 6 bases from J, with 9 bases in between. Germline V gene sequence: CDR1 MNHEY, CDR2 SVGAGI. This CDR3 comprises 11 residues.

The chain is built from TRBV19 and TRBJ1-6, with 7 bases identical to TRBD1. There are 16 residues in the CDR3. The J segment lost 0 bases and the V segment lost 5 bases, leaving 4 bases of the junction unmatched. Germline V gene data show CDR1 as LNHDA and CDR2 as SQIVND (reference sequence). The CDR3 protein is CASSPSGGSYNSPLHF. The CDR3 coding sequence is TGTGCCAGTAGTCCTTCAGGGGGCTCCTATAATTCACCCCTCCACTTT. The full variable domain, completed using reference TRBV19 and TRBJ1-6, is DGGITQSPKYLFRKEGQNVTLSCEQNLNHDAMYWYRQDPGQGLRLIYYSQIVNDFQKGDIAEGYSVSREKKESFPLTVTSAQKNPTAFYLCASSPSGGSYNSPLHFGNGTRLTVT.

The genes are TRBV9 and TRBJ2-5; 7 nucleotides align to TRBD1. This CDR3 contains 17 residues. The V gene end was trimmed by 4 bases and the J gene end by 0 bases; junction bases not matched to a gene: 12. CDR1 SGDLS and CDR2 YYNGEE come from the germline V gene. The CDR3 DNA reads as TGTGCCAGCAGCCAACGAGACGGGGACAGAGACCAAGAGACCCAGTACTTC. Protein sequence: CASSQRDGDRDQETQYF.

The chain recombines TRBV7-9 with TRBJ2-7, with D unresolved. Trimming pared 4 bases from V and 6 bases from J, leaving 10 bases between. The length of the CDR3 is 12 residues. Germline V gene lookup returns CDR1 SEHNR and CDR2 FQNEAQ (reference sequence). DNA for the CDR3: TGTGCCAGCAGCTATGGGCTCAGCGAGCAGTACTTC. Protein: CASSYGLSEQYF.

This clone occurred once. V and J are TRBV7-2 and TRBJ2-5, with unresolved D. Germline V CDR1 and CDR2: SGHTA, FQGNSA. CDR3 length: 17 amino acids. V was pared by 1 base and J by 0 bases, with 15 bases between. The CDR3 DNA reads TGTGCCAGCAGCTTAGGACACCTTGGGTTTTACCAAGAGACCCAGTACTTC. It is translated as CASSLGHLGFYQETQYF.

The chain is built from TRBV15 and TRBJ1-5; D ambiguous. From germline, CDR1 is LNHNV and CDR2 YYDKDF (reference sequence). This CDR3 has 14 residues. The V end lost 1 base, the J end lost 7 bases, and 11 bases lay between the germline ends. The CDR3 spells CATSRAGHGQPQHF. The CDR3 DNA is TGTGCCACCAGCAGAGCAGGTCACGGGCAGCCCCAGCATTTT.

J is TRBJ2-6 and V is TRBV4-2; tentatively, D is TRBD1 (6 bases). Germline CDR1 is LGHNA and CDR2 is YNFKEQ. The CDR3 loop spans 18 amino acids. The germline V and J ends were trimmed by 3 bases and 2 bases, with 17 bases remaining between them. For the CDR3, the DNA is TGTGCCAGCAGCCACTTAGCAGGGGAGACTACTGGGGCCAACGTCCTGACTTTC. This gives the protein CASSHLAGETTGANVLTF.

This chain links TRBV15 with TRBJ2-5; 11 bases match TRBD2. The V segment lost 2 bases and the J segment 2 bases; nucleotides outside the gene matches: 1. From germline, CDR1 is LNHNV and CDR2 YYDKDF (reference sequence). The CDR3 has 15 residues. CDR3 nucleotide sequence: TGTGCCACCAGCAGAAGACTAGCGGGGCAAGAGACCCAGTACTTC. It encodes CATSRRLAGQETQYF.

This rearrangement joins TRBV11-1 to TRBJ1-2; D unclear. V lost 0 bases, J lost 5 bases, and 7 bases lay in between. The CDR3 sequence is 13 residues long. Germline-derived CDR1 and CDR2 are SGHAT and FQDESV (reference sequence). CDR3 nucleotide sequence: TGTGCCAGCAGCTTAGCGGAGGGATATGGCTACACCTTC. This codes for CASSLAEGYGYTF. Looking up the rest from reference TRBV11-1 and TRBJ1-2 gives the full variable domain: EAEVAQSPRYKITEKSQAVAFWCDPISGHATLYWYRQILGQGPELLVQFQDESVVDDSQLPKDRFSAERLKGVDSTLKIQPAELGDSAMYLCASSLAEGYGYTFGSGTRLTVV.

The chain uses TRBV30 and TRBJ2-5, with D tentatively TRBD2 (6 bases). The CDR3 contains 11 residues. V was trimmed by 5 bases and J by 5 bases, leaving 9 bases between them. Germline values: CDR1 GTSNPN, CDR2 SVGIG (reference sequence). This CDR3 is CAWAAGETQYF. The CDR3 DNA sequence: TGTGCCTGGGCCGCGGGGGAGACCCAGTACTTC. The full variable domain, its missing parts supplied by reference TRBV30 and TRBJ2-5, is SQTIHQWPATLVQPVGSPLSLECTVEGTSNPNLYWYRQAAGRGLQLLFYSVGIGQISSEVPQNLSASRPQDRQFILSSKKLLLSDSGFYLCAWAAGETQYFGPGTRLLVL.

The chain joins TRBV5-1 to TRBJ2-2; D uncertain. In germline, CDR1 is SGHRS, CDR2 YFSETQ. Trimming stripped 0 bases from V and 5 bases from J, with 14 bases between. The CDR3 spans 16 residues. CDR3 region: CASSLETRHGTGELFF. The CDR3 bases are TGCGCCAGCAGCTTGGAGACTCGACATGGGACCGGGGAGCTGTTTTTT.

The J gene is TRBJ1-1, the V gene TRBV27; D is ambiguous. Germline values: CDR1 MNHEY, CDR2 SMNVEV (reference sequence). The CDR3 length is 11 residues. Deletions cut 6 bases from V and 8 bases from J, with 10 bases between. The CDR3 DNA sequence: TGTGCCAGCAGGGGTCCTTTCGAAGCTTTCTTT. It is translated as CASRGPFEAFF.

V usage is TRBV9 and J usage is TRBJ2-7, with D perhaps TRBD1 or TRBD2 (5 bases each). Germline V gene data show CDR1 as SGDLS and CDR2 as YYNGEE. The V end lost 7 bases, the J end lost 0 bases, and 11 bases lay between the germline ends. The CDR3 totals 13 residues. CDR3 amino acids: CASGAGSSYEQYF. The CDR3 DNA follows: TGTGCCAGCGGGGCGGGCAGCTCCTACGAGCAGTACTTC.

This chain joins TRBV7-2 and TRBJ1-5, with D hard to call. The CDR3 is 15 amino acids. CDR1 and CDR2 (germline): SGHTA, FQGNSA. V dropped 5 bases and J dropped 4 bases, with 15 bases sitting between them. DNA for the CDR3: TGTGCCAGCAGCCGCGGAACGGCCTGGAATCAGCCCCAGCATTTT. It yields the protein CASSRGTAWNQPQHF.